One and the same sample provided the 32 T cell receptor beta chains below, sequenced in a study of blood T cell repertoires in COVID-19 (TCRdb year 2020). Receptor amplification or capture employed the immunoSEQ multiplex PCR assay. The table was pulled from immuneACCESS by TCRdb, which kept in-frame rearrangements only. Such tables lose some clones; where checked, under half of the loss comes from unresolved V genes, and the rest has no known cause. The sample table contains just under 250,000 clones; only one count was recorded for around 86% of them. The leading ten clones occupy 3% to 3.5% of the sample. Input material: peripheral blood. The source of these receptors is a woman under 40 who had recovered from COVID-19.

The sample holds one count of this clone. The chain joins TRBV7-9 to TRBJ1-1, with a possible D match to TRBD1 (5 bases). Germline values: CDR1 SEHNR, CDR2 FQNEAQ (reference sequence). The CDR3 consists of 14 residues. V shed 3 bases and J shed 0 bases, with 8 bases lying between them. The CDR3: CASSFQGMNTEAFF. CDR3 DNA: TGTGCCAGCAGCTTCCAGGGTATGAACACTGAAGCTTTCTTT.

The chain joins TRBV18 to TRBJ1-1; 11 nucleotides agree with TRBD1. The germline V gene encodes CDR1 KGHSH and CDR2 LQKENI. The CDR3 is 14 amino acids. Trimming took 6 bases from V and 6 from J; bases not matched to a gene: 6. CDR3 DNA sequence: TGTGCCAGCTCCGTGGACAGGGGGCAATCTGAAGCTTTCTTT. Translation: CASSVDRGQSEAFF.

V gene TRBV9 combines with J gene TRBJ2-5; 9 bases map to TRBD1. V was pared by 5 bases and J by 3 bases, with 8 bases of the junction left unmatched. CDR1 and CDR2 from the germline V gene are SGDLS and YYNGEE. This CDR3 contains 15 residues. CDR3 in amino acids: CASSRDREGEETQYF. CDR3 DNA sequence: TGTGCCAGCAGTAGGGACAGGGAGGGAGAAGAGACCCAGTACTTC.

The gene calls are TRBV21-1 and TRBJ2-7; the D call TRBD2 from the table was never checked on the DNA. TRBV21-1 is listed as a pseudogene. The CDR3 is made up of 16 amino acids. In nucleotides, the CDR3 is TGTGCCAGCAGCAAACAAGAAGTGCGCGTGTATTACGAGCAGTACTTC. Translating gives CASSKQEVRVYYEQYF.

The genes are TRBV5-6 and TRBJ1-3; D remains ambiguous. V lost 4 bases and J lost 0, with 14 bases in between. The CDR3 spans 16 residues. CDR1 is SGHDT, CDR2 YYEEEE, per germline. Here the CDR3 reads CASSPPQSYSGNTIYF. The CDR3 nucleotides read TGTGCCAGCAGCCCTCCACAGAGCTACTCTGGAAACACCATATATTTT.

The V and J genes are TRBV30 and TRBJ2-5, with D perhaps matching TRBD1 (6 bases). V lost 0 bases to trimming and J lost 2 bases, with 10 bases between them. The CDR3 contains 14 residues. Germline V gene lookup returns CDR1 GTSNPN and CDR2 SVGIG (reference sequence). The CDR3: CAWSVSGVQETQYF. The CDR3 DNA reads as TGTGCCTGGAGTGTCTCAGGGGTGCAAGAGACCCAGTACTTC. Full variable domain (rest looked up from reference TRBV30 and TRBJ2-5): SQTIHQWPATLVQPVGSPLSLECTVEGTSNPNLYWYRQAAGRGLQLLFYSVGIGQISSEVPQNLSASRPQDRQFILSSKKLLLSDSGFYLCAWSVSGVQETQYFGPGTRLLVL.

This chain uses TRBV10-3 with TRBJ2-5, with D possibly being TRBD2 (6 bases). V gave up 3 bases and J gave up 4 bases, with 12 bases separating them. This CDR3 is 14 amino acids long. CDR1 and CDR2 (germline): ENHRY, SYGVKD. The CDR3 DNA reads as TGTGCCATCAGTGATTCGCGGGGTACAGAGACCCAGTACTTC. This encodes CAISDSRGTETQYF.

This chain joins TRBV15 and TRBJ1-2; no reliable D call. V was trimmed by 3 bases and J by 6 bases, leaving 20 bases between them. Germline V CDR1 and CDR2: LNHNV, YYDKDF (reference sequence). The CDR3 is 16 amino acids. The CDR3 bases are TGTGCCACCAGCAGCGCATTCAGGTCCCTTGATGATGGCTACACCTTC. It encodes CATSSAFRSLDDGYTF.

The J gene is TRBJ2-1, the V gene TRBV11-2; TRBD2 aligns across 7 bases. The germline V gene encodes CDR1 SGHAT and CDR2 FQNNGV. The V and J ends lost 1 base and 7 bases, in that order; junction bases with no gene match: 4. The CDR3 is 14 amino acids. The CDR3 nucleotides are TGTGCCAGCAGCTTAGTGCGGGGGAGGAATGAGCAGTTCTTC. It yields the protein CASSLVRGRNEQFF.

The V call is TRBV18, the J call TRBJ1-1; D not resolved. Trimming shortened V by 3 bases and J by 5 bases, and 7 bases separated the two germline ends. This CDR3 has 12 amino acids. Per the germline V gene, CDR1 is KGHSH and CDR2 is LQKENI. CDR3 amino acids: CASSPLETEAFF. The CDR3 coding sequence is TGTGCCAGCTCACCCTTGGAGACTGAAGCTTTCTTT.

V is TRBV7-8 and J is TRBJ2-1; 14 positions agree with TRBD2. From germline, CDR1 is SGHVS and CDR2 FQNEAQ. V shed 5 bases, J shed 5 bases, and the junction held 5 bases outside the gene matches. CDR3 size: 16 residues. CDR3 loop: CASSQTSGGANNEQFF. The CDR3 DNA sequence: TGTGCCAGCAGCCAGACTAGCGGGGGGGCCAACAATGAGCAGTTCTTC.

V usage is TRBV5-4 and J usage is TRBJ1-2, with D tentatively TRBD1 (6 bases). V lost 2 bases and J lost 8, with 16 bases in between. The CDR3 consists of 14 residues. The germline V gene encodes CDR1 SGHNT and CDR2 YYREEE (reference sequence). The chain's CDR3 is CASSLQGPLWGYTF. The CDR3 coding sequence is TGTGCCAGCAGCTTACAGGGACCTCTTTGGGGCTACACCTTC.

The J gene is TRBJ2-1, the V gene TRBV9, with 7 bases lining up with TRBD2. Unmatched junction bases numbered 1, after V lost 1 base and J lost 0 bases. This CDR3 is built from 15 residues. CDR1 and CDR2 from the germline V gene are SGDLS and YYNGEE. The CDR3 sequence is CASSVSSGSYNEQFF. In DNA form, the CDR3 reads TGTGCCAGCAGCGTATCTAGCGGCTCCTACAATGAGCAGTTCTTC.

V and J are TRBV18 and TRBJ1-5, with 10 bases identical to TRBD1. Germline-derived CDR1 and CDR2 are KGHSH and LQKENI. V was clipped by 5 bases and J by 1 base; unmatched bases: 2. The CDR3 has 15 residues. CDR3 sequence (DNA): TGTGCCAGCTCATCGGGACAGGGGAGCAATCAGCCCCAGCATTTT. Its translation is CASSSGQGSNQPQHF.

The CDR3 is CASSLYGGLTNTEAFF. As DNA, the CDR3 is TGTGCCAGCAGCTTATACGGAGGGCTCACGAACACTGAAGCTTTCTTT. The chain links TRBV7-2 to TRBJ1-1; D ambiguous. The germline V gene encodes CDR1 SGHTA and CDR2 FQGNSA. Deletions cut 2 bases from V and 1 base from J, with 14 bases between. This CDR3 contains 16 residues.

Here the CDR3 reads CSARALASGGPDTQYF. For the CDR3, the DNA is TGCAGCGCCAGGGCTTTGGCTAGCGGGGGGCCAGATACGCAGTATTTT. The chain recombines TRBV29-1 with TRBJ2-3; TRBD2 agrees at 11 bases. CDR3 length equals 16 residues. Per germline, CDR1 SQVTM and CDR2 ANQGSEA. V lost 7 bases to trimming and J lost 4 bases; unmatched junction nucleotides: 13.

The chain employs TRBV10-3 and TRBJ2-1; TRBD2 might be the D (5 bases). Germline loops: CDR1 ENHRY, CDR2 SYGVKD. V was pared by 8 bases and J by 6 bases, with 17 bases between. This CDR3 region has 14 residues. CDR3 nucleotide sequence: TGTGCCATCCGAGGGCCCTCCGAAGGCAATGAGCAGTTCTTC. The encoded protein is CAIRGPSEGNEQFF.

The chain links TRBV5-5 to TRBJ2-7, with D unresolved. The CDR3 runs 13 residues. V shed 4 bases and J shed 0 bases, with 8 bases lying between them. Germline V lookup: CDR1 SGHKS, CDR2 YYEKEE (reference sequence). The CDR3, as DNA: TGTGCCAGCAGCATCCACATCTCCTACGAGCAGTACTTC. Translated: CASSIHISYEQYF.

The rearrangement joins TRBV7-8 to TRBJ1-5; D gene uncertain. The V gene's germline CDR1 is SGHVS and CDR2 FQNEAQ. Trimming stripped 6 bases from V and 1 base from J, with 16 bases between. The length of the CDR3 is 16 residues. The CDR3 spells CASSPSWGASNQPQHF. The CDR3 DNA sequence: TGTGCCAGCAGTCCATCATGGGGAGCGAGCAATCAGCCCCAGCATTTT.

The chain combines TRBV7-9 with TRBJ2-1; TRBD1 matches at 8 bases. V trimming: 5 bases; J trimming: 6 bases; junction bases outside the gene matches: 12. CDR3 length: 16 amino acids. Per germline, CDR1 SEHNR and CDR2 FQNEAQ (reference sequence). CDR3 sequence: CASSDDRGLRGNEQFF. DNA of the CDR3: TGTGCCAGCAGCGACGACAGGGGCTTGCGAGGCAATGAGCAGTTCTTC.

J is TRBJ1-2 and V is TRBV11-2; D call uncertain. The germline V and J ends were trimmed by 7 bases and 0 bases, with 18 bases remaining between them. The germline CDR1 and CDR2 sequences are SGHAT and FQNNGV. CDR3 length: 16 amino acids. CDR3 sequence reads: CASTTTPGDANYGYTF. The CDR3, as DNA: TGTGCCAGCACCACTACCCCTGGTGATGCTAACTATGGCTACACCTTC.

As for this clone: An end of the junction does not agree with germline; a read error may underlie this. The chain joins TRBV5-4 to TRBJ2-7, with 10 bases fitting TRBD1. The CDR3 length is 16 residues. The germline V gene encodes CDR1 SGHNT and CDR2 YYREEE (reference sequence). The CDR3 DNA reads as TGTGCCAGCAGCCCCCGGGACAGGGGCCCCTCCCACGAGCAGTACTTC. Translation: CASSPRDRGPSHEQYF.

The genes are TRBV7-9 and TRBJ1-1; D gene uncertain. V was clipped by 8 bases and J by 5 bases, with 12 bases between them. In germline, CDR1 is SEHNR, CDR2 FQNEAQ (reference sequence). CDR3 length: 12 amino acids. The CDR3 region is CASLGSQTEAFF. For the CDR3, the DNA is TGTGCCAGCTTAGGTAGCCAAACTGAAGCTTTCTTT.

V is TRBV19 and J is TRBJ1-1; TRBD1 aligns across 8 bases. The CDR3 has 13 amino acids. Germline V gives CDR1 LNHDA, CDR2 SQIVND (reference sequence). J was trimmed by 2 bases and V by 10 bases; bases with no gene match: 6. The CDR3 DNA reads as TGTGCCACCAGACAGGGGCCCAACACTGAAGCTTTCTTT. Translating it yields CATRQGPNTEAFF.

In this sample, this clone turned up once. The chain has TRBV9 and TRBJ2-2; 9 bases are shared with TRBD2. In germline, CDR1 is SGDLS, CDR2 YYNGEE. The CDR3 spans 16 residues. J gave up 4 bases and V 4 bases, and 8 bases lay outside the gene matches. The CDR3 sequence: CASSPPSGGPTGELFF. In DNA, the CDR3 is TGTGCCAGCAGCCCACCCAGCGGGGGGCCCACCGGGGAGCTGTTTTTT.

The CDR3, as DNA: TGTGCCAGCAGTGAAGCTGGGTTCCACCGAGGGACAGATACGCAGTATTTT. This encodes CASSEAGFHRGTDTQYF. This sequence joins TRBV2 and TRBJ2-3; tentatively, D is TRBD2 (5 bases). Germline V gives CDR1 SNHLY, CDR2 FYNNEI. Trimming shortened V by 0 bases and J by 3 bases, and 16 bases separated the two germline ends. This CDR3 is built from 17 residues.

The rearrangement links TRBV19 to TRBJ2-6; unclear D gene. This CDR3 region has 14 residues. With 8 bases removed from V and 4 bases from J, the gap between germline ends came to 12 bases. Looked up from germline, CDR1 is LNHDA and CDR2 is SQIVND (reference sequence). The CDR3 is CASASGSGANVLTF. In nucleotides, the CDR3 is TGTGCCAGTGCCTCAGGTTCCGGGGCCAACGTCCTGACTTTC.

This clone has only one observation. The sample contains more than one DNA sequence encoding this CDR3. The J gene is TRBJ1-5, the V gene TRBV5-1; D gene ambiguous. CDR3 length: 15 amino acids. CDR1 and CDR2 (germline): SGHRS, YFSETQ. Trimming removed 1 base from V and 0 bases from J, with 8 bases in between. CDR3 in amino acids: CASSLTGGSNQPQHF. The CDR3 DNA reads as TGCGCCAGCAGCTTGACCGGTGGTAGCAATCAGCCCCAGCATTTT.

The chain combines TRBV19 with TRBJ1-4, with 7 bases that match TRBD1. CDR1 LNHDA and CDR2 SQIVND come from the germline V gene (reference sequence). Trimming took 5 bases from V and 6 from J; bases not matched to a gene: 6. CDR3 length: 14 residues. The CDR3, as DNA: TGTGCCAGTAGTTTAGGGACAGCGGATGAAAAACTGTTTTTT. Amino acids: CASSLGTADEKLFF.

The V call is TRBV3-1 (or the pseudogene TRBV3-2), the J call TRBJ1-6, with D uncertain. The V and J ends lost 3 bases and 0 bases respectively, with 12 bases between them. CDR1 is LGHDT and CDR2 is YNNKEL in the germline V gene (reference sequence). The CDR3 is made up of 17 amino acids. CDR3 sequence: CASSQRSGSSYNSPLHF. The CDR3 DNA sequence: TGTGCCAGCAGCCAGAGGAGTGGGAGCTCCTATAATTCACCCCTCCACTTT.

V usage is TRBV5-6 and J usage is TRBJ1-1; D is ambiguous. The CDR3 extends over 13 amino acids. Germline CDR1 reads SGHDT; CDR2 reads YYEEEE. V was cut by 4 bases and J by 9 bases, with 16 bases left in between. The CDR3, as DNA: TGTGCCAGCAGCCCAGCCGGGGTTGAGAAAGCTTTCTTT. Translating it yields CASSPAGVEKAFF.

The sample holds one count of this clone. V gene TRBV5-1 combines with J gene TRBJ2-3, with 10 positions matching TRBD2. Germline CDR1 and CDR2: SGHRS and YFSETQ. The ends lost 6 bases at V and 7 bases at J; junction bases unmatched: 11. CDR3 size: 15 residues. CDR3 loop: CASIEGAGGLNTQYF. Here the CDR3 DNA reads TGCGCCAGCATCGAAGGAGCGGGGGGGCTCAATACGCAGTATTTT.